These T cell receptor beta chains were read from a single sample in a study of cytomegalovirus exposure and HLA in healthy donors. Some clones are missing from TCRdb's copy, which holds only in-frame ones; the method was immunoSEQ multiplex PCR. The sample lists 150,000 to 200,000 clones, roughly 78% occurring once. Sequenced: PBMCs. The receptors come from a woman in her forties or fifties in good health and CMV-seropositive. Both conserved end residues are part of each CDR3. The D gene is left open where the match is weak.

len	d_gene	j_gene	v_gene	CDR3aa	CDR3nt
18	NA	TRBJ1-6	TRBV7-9	CASSLKFSGGLRNSPLHF	TGTGCCAGCAGCTTAAAATTCTCCGGGGGTCTCCGTAATTCACCCCTCCACTTT
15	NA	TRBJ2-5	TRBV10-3	CAIREAGLGLETQYF	TGTGCCATCAGGGAAGCGGGCCTGGGTTTGGAGACCCAGTACTTC
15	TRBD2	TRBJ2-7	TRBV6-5	CASSPRIAGGNEQYF	TGTGCCAGCAGTCCAAGGATAGCGGGGGGTAACGAGCAGTACTTC
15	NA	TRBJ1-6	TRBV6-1	CASSDDAGSDSPLHF	TGTGCCAGCAGTGATGATGCAGGGTCGGATTCACCCCTCCACTTT
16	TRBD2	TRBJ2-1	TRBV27	CASSLGLAGAHNEQFF	TGTGCCAGCAGTTTAGGACTAGCGGGGGCCCACAATGAGCAGTTCTTC
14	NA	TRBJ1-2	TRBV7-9	CASSLGAPPDGYTF	TGTGCCAGCAGCTTAGGGGCGCCTCCCGATGGCTACACCTTC
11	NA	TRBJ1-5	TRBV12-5	CASGKNQPQHF	TGTGCTAGTGGCAAAAATCAGCCCCAGCATTTT
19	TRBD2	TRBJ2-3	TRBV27	CASSPSDFSGGKATDTQYF	TGTGCCAGCAGTCCGAGCGACTTTAGCGGGGGGAAAGCCACAGATACGCAGTATTTT
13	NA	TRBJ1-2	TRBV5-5	CASSLGGSYGYTF	TGTGCCAGCAGCCTGGGAGGGAGCTATGGCTACACCTTC
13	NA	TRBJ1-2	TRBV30	CAWSGGEHYGYTF	TGTGCCTGGAGTGGGGGGGAGCACTATGGCTACACCTTC
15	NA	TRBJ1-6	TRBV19	CASSLFQSDNSPLHF	TGTGCCAGTAGTCTATTTCAATCCGATAATTCACCCCTCCACTTT